These 22 T cell receptor beta chains came from one sample sequenced in a study of sequential checkpoint blockade in melanoma. Described treatment: randomized to nivolumab then ipilimumab (arm A) or the reverse (arm B). Produced via immunoSEQ multiplex PCR; TCRdb's table is partial and in-frame only. The data contain roughly 5,400 clones, roughly 28% of them singletons. The sample in question was tumor tissue (inferred from file names), obtained from a patient given nivolumab and ipilimumab in sequence. These receptors were collected from a human donor with melanoma.

Ten or more counts support this clone. The J gene is TRBJ2-1, the V gene TRBV11-3; a weak D match, TRBD2 (6 bases). Germline V gene lookup returns CDR1 SGHNT and CDR2 YENEEA. The CDR3 loop spans 15 amino acids. V lost 3 bases, J lost 2 bases, and 11 bases lay in between. The CDR3 DNA reads TGTGCCAGCAGCTTCGGGGGAGGCGCCTACAATGAGCAGTTCTTC. Residues: CASSFGGGAYNEQFF.

This clone showed up just a few times. The rearrangement links TRBV6-8 to TRBJ2-3; no firm D call. Looked up from germline, CDR1 is MNHGY and CDR2 is SAAAGT. Trimming pared 5 bases from V and 4 bases from J, leaving 10 bases between. CDR3 size: 13 residues. CDR3 sequence: CASSVTDADTQYF. DNA of the CDR3: TGTGCCAGCAGTGTGACGGACGCAGATACGCAGTATTTT.

This chain connects TRBV5-1 to TRBJ2-7, with D possibly TRBD2 on 6 matching bases. The germline V gene encodes CDR1 SGHRS and CDR2 YFSETQ. The CDR3 is made up of 16 amino acids. V was shortened by 1 base and J by 4 bases, with 18 bases between the two germline ends. The DNA for the CDR3 is TGCGCCAGCAGCTTGTTTGGGCGGGACCGTTGGTACGAGCAGTACTTC. Residues: CASSLFGRDRWYEQYF.

The J gene is TRBJ2-2, the V gene TRBV5-1; D is ambiguous. The CDR3 consists of 16 residues. V shed 4 bases and J shed 4 bases, with 17 bases lying between them. Germline V gene data show CDR1 as SGHRS and CDR2 as YFSETQ. CDR3 sequence: CASSGPSGSFTGELFF. The CDR3 DNA sequence: TGCGCCAGCAGCGGACCTAGTGGGTCGTTCACCGGGGAGCTGTTTTTT.

The chain links TRBV11-3 to TRBJ2-1, with 13 positions matching TRBD2. Trimming removed 5 bases from V and 1 base from J; junction bases left unmatched: 5. The CDR3 has 17 residues. Germline V CDR1 and CDR2: SGHNT, YENEEA. CDR3 nucleotides: TGTGCCAGCAGCAAGGGACTAGCGGGATGGTCCTACAATGAGCAGTTCTTC. This encodes CASSKGLAGWSYNEQFF.

V usage is TRBV19 and J usage is TRBJ2-7; TRBD2 matches at 12 bases. The V segment lost 5 bases and the J segment 4 bases; nucleotides outside the gene matches: 3. Germline V gene data show CDR1 as LNHDA and CDR2 as SQIVND (reference sequence). This CDR3 is built from 14 residues. The CDR3 DNA reads TGTGCCAGTAGTTGGACTAGCGGGGCATACGAGCAGTACTTC. Translating gives CASSWTSGAYEQYF.

Only a few counts were recorded for this clone. This chain joins TRBV6-8 and TRBJ1-1; D perhaps matches TRBD1 (5 bases). Germline CDR1 MNHGY, CDR2 SAAAGT. V was clipped by 7 bases and J by 3 bases, with 21 bases between them. The CDR3 extends over 16 amino acids. The CDR3 DNA is TGTGCCAGCAACTACGGGACCCCTTTTGGGGACACTGAAGCTTTCTTT. Protein product: CASNYGTPFGDTEAFF.

The chain carries TRBV9 and TRBJ2-7; TRBD2 matches 12 bases. The V and J ends lost 3 bases and 3 bases, in that order; junction bases with no gene match: 4. CDR1 and CDR2 (germline): SGDLS, YYNGEE. The CDR3 runs to 15 residues. The CDR3 sequence: CASSAETSGSYEQYF. As DNA, the CDR3 is TGTGCCAGCAGCGCAGAGACTAGCGGGAGCTACGAGCAGTACTTC.

This clone occurred many times. The chain is built from TRBV11-3 and TRBJ2-7, with D possibly TRBD1 on 6 matching bases. This CDR3 is 14 amino acids long. V was clipped by 4 bases and J by 6 bases, with 16 bases between them. CDR1 is SGHNT and CDR2 is YENEEA in the germline V gene. For the CDR3, the DNA is TGTGCCAGCAGCTCAGGGGCGATAGGGGCCGAGCAGTACTTC. It translates to CASSSGAIGAEQYF.

A remark on this clone: One junction end disagrees with the germline gene, perhaps due to a read error. The V gene is TRBV6-8, the J gene TRBJ2-7; D not resolved. CDR3 length equals 12 residues. CDR1 is MNHGY, CDR2 SAAAGT, per germline. CDR3 nucleotide sequence: TGTGCCATCAGTAGAGGCCTGAACGAGCAGTACTTC. It is translated as CAISRGLNEQYF.

The rearrangement links TRBV19 to TRBJ2-2; 8 bases line up with TRBD2. After removal of 6 bases from V and 7 bases from J, the junction contained 13 bases not matched to a gene. Looked up from germline, CDR1 is LNHDA and CDR2 is SQIVND (reference sequence). The CDR3 is made up of 16 amino acids. The CDR3 bases are TGTGCCAGTAGGGTAGGGCTAGCGGGTTTCGGCGGGGAGCTGTTTTTT. Translating gives CASRVGLAGFGGELFF.

This clone turned up a few times. J is TRBJ2-3 and V is TRBV6-8; D not resolved. V lost 5 bases and J 2 bases, leaving 11 bases between the germline ends. The germline V gene encodes CDR1 MNHGY and CDR2 SAAAGT. The CDR3 is 14 amino acids. Here the CDR3 DNA reads TGTGCCAGCAGTCCGGTCGGGTCCACAGATACGCAGTATTTT. Protein sequence: CASSPVGSTDTQYF.

This chain connects TRBV10-1 to TRBJ1-2; D unresolved. Germline V gene lookup returns CDR1 WNHNN and CDR2 SYGVQD (reference sequence). There are 11 residues in the CDR3. Trimming removed 8 bases at V and 2 bases at J, with 6 bases between. As DNA, the CDR3 is TGCGCCAGCCCCCCAAACTATGGCTACACCTTC. As protein: CASPPNYGYTF.

The J gene is TRBJ2-2, the V gene TRBV9; 7 bases map to TRBD1. This CDR3 is built from 17 residues. With 3 bases clipped from V and 1 base from J, the junction kept 9 bases outside the gene matches. Per the germline V gene, CDR1 is SGDLS and CDR2 is YYNGEE. In nucleotides, the CDR3 is TGTGCCAGCAGCGGGTTCAGGGGGAACCTGAACACCGGGGAGCTGTTTTTT. It is translated as CASSGFRGNLNTGELFF. Based on the CDR3 plus reference TRBV9 and TRBJ2-2, the full variable domain is DSGVTQTPKHLITATGQRVTLRCSPRSGDLSVYWYQQSLDQGLQFLIQYYNGEERAKGNILERFSAQQFPDLHSELNLSSLELGDSALYFCASSGFRGNLNTGELFFGEGSRLTVL.

J is TRBJ2-1 and V is TRBV5-1; TRBD2 matches at 7 bases. The CDR3 loop spans 16 amino acids. Per germline, CDR1 SGHRS and CDR2 YFSETQ. Germline trimming cut 0 bases from V and 2 bases from J; bases unmatched to any gene: 5. The CDR3 region has the DNA TGCGCCAGCAGCTTGGGAGATGGGGGGGCCTACAATGAGCAGTTCTTC. Translation gives CASSLGDGGAYNEQFF.

The sample holds many counts of this clone. The V gene is TRBV12-2, the J gene TRBJ2-1; the table's D call, TRBD2, was not checked against the DNA. TRBV12-2 is a pseudogene locus. The CDR3 is 14 amino acids. The CDR3 region is CALAAGGAYNEQFF. The CDR3 DNA reads TGTGCCCTTGCGGCGGGGGGGGCCTACAATGAGCAGTTCTTC.

This clone is medium-sized (0.01 to 0.1%) in the sample. The chain is built from TRBV28 and TRBJ2-7; D is undetermined. CDR1 and CDR2 from the germline V gene are MDHEN and SYDVKM. V shed 3 bases and J shed 4 bases, with 13 bases lying between them. The CDR3 spans 14 residues. CDR3 sequence reads: CASSFLMQSYEQYF. CDR3 DNA: TGTGCCAGCAGTTTCTTAATGCAGAGTTACGAGCAGTACTTC.

This clone is classed as large. The rearrangement uses TRBV6-8 and TRBJ2-2; 7 positions match TRBD2. Unmatched junction bases numbered 9, after V lost 7 bases and J lost 4 bases. CDR3 length: 15 residues. Germline CDR1 and CDR2: MNHGY and SAAAGT. The CDR3 DNA reads TGTGCCAGCACACTCGGGGGAGGGCCCACCGGGGAGCTGTTTTTT. Its protein product is CASTLGGGPTGELFF.

This clone turned up a few times. The J gene is TRBJ2-1, the V gene TRBV28; the D is unclear. CDR1 and CDR2 (germline): MDHEN, SYDVKM. This CDR3 has 13 residues. V was cut by 5 bases and J by 2 bases, with 7 bases left in between. Here the CDR3 DNA reads TGTGCCAGCAGTGGTTGGCCCTACAATGAGCAGTTCTTC. Translated: CASSGWPYNEQFF.

The rearrangement links TRBV19 to TRBJ2-3; D is unclear. Germline CDR1 LNHDA, CDR2 SQIVND (reference sequence). The V gene lost 3 bases and the J gene lost 2 bases, with 9 bases spanning the gap. The CDR3 consists of 14 residues. CDR3 amino acids: CASSIPSYTDTQYF. DNA of the CDR3: TGTGCCAGTAGTATCCCGTCGTACACAGATACGCAGTATTTT.

This clone occurred once. CDR3: CASSRSGTNTGELFF. The CDR3 DNA sequence: TGTGCCAGTTCACGGAGCGGGACGAACACCGGGGAGCTGTTTTTT. The V and J genes are TRBV19 and TRBJ2-2; 7 bases align to TRBD2. CDR1 and CDR2 from the germline V gene are LNHDA and SQIVND (reference sequence). The CDR3 has 15 residues. V lost 8 bases to trimming and J lost 0 bases; unmatched junction nucleotides: 6.

J is TRBJ2-3 and V is TRBV15; 10 nucleotides match TRBD2. This CDR3 contains 18 residues. CDR1 LNHNV and CDR2 YYDKDF come from the germline V gene (reference sequence). V trimming: 2 bases; J trimming: 0 bases; junction bases outside the gene matches: 8. CDR3 sequence (DNA): TGTGCCACCAGCAGAAATAGCGGGAGGTACTCTAGCACAGATACGCAGTATTTT. Translation: CATSRNSGRYSSTDTQYF.